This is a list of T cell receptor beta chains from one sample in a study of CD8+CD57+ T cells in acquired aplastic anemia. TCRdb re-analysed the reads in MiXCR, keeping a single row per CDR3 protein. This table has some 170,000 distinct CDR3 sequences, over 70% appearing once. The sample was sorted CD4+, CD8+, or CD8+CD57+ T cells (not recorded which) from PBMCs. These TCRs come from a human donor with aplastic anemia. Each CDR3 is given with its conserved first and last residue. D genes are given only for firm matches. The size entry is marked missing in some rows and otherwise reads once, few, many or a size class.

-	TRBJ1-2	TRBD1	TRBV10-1	CASLLPPFRTGGNYGYTF	TGCGCCAGCCTATTACCCCCTTTCAGGACAGGGGGTAACTATGGCTACACCTTC
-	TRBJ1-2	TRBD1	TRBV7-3	CASSLYVLGQRETYGYTF	TGTGCCAGCAGCTTATACGTGCTGGGACAGAGGGAAACCTATGGCTACACCTTC
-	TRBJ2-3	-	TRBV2	CASIGPRGGADTQYF	TGTGCCAGCATCGGCCCTAGAGGAGGGGCAGATACGCAGTATTTT
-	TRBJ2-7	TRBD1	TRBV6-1	CASFGRGRMDEQYF	TGTGCCAGCTTTGGCAGGGGGCGCATGGACGAGCAGTACTTC
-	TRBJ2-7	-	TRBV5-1	CASSSGLGYEQYF	TGCGCCAGCAGCTCGGGACTTGGCTACGAGCAGTACTTC
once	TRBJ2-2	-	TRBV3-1	CASSRLVNTGELFF	TGTGCCAGCAGCCGTCTGGTGAACACCGGGGAGCTGTTTTTT
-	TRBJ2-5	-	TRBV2	CASRRTTQETQYF	TGTGCCAGCCGAAGAACCACACAAGAGACCCAGTACTTC
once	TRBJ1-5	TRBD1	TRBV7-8	CASSLRTGGGQPQHF	TGTGCCAGCAGCTTAAGGACAGGGGGCGGTCAGCCCCAGCATTTT
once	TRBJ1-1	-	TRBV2	CASSWVNTEAFF	TGTGCCAGCAGTTGGGTGAACACTGAAGCTTTCTTT
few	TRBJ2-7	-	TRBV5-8	CASSVTGSRYEQYF	TGTGCCAGCAGCGTCACAGGGAGTCGGTACGAGCAGTACTTC
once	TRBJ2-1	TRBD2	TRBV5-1	CASSRIAGGYNEQFF	TGCGCCAGCAGCAGGATAGCGGGAGGTTACAATGAGCAGTTCTTC
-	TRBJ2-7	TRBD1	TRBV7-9	CASSLAHRGSYEQYF	TGTGCCAGCAGCTTAGCGCACAGGGGGTCCTACGAGCAGTACTTC
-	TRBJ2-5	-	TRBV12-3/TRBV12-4	CASSSTRGLKTQYF	TGTGCCAGCAGTTCAACCAGGGGTTTGAAGACCCAGTACTTC
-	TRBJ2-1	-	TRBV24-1	CATSDPQRCNHNEQFF	TGTGCCACCAGTGACCCCCAAAGGTGTAACCACAATGAGCAGTTCTTC
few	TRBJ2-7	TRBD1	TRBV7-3	CASSLAGQDEQYF	TGTGCCAGCAGCTTAGCCGGACAGGACGAGCAGTACTTC
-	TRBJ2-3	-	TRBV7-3	CASSLVASGGTDTQYF	TGTGCCAGCAGCTTAGTAGCTAGTGGGGGCACAGATACGCAGTATTTT
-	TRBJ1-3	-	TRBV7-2	CASSASISGNTIYF	TGTGCCAGCAGCGCCAGCATCTCTGGAAACACCATATATTTT
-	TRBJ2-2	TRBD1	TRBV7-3	CASKNPGTGNEQFF	TGTGCCAGCAAAAATCCCGGGACAGGCAATGAGCAGTTTTTT
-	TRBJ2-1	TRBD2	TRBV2	CASAGTKQFF	TGTGCCTCCGCCGGGACTAAGCAGTTCTTC
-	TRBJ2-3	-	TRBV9	CASSVEVTDTQYF	TGTGCCAGCAGCGTAGAGGTGACAGATACGCAGTATTTT
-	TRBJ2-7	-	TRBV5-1	CASSVGLGGSYEQYF	TGCGCCAGCAGCGTGGGGTTAGGGGGTTCCTACGAGCAGTACTTC
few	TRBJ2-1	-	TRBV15	CVTSSGTDNNEQFF	TGTGTCACCAGCAGTGGGACGGATAACAATGAGCAGTTCTTC
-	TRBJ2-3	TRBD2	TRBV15	CATSPGLARDTQYF	TGTGCCACCAGCCCAGGACTAGCACGAGATACGCAGTATTTT
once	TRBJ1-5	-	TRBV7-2	CASSLGRVGNQPQHF	TGTGCCAGCAGCTTAGGCAGGGTTGGCAATCAGCCCCAGCATTTT
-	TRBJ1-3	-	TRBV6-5	CASSYFQGTGNTIYF	TGTGCCAGCAGTTACTTTCAGGGGACTGGAAACACCATATATTTT
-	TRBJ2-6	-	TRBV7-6	CASRSPLEANVLTF	TGTGCCAGCAGAAGTCCCCTGGAGGCCAACGTCCTGACTTTC
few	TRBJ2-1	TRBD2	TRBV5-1	CASSLGSGVTNEQFF	TGCGCCAGCAGCTTAGGTAGCGGGGTTACTAATGAGCAGTTCTTC
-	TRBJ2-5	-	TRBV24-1	CATSDFEGNQETQYF	TGTGCCACCAGTGATTTTGAGGGGAACCAAGAGACCCAGTACTTC
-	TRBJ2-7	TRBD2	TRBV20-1	CSARATSGAYEQYF	TGCAGTGCTAGAGCGACTAGCGGAGCCTACGAGCAGTACTTC
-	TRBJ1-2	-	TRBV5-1	CASSLPAVDYGYTF	TGTGCCAGCAGCTTGCCTGCAGTGGACTATGGCTACACCTTC
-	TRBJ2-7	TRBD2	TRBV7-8	CASSLGASGADYEQYF	TGTGCCAGCAGCTTAGGGGCTAGCGGGGCAGACTACGAGCAGTACTTC
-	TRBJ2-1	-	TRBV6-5	CVSSEAPGIYNEQFF	TGTGTCAGCAGTGAGGCACCCGGGATCTACAATGAGCAGTTCTTC
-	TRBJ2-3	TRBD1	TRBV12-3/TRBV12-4	CASRPDPGGTDMQYF	TGTGCCAGCAGACCCGACCCAGGGGGCACAGATATGCAGTATTTT
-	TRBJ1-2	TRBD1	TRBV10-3	CAISELGTGTSGGYTF	TGTGCCATCAGTGAGTTGGGGACAGGGACTTCGGGAGGCTACACCTTC
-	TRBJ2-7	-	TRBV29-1	CSVAIGSPYEQYF	TGCAGCGTGGCAATTGGATCCCCCTACGAGCAGTACTTC
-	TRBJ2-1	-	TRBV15	CATSKRLEEQFF	TGTGCCACCAGCAAGCGACTAGAGGAGCAGTTCTTC
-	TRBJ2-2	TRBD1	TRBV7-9	CASSLAPTGTGELFF	TGTGCCAGCAGCTTAGCCCCGACAGGGACCGGGGAGCTGTTTTTT
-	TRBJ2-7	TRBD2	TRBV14	CASSQLAGGEQYF	TGTGCCAGCAGCCAACTAGCGGGAGGCGAGCAGTACTTC
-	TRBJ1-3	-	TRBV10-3	CAISESPAPVSGNTIYF	TGTGCCATCAGTGAGTCCCCCGCGCCCGTCTCTGGAAACACCATATATTTT
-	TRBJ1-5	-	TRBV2	CASGFWENQPQHF	TGTGCCAGCGGGTTTTGGGAAAATCAGCCCCAGCATTTT
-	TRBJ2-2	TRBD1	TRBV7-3	CASSMATGGHGELFF	TGTGCCAGCAGCATGGCGACAGGGGGCCACGGGGAGCTGTTTTTT